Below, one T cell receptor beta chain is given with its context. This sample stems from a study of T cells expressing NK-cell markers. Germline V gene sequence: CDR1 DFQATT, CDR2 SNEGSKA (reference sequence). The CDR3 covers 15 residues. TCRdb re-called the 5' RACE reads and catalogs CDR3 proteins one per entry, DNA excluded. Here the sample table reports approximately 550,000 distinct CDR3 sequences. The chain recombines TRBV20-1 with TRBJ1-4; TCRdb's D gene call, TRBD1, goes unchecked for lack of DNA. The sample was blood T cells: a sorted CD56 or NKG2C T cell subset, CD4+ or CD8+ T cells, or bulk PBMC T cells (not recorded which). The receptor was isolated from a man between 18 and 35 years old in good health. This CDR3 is CSARPGTGYNEKLFF.